Included here is one TCR beta chain sequence, with context. Its antigen is currently unknown. These data are taken from a study of T cell responses to AZD1222 COVID-19 vaccine. Assay used: immunoSEQ multiplex PCR; TCRdb lists only in-frame clones, some missing. The repertoire holds roughly 76,000 clones, with nearly 90% as singletons. Germline lookup yields CDR1 LGHDT and CDR2 YNNKEL (reference sequence). The CDR3 sequence is 16 residues long. After removal of 0 bases from V and 6 bases from J, the junction contained 4 bases not matched to a gene. Study-level findings and limits: In a largely white British group with more females than males, clonal diversity was possibly underestimated.

This TCR came from an adult in good health. V is TRBV3-1 (or the pseudogene TRBV3-2) and J is TRBJ2-1, with TRBD2 identical over 11 bases. The sample was peripheral blood, taken on day 0 of AZD1222 vaccination. The CDR3 coding sequence is TGTGCCAGCAGCCAAGACGGGCTAGCGGGAGGCAATGAGCAGTTCTTC. It codes for CASSQDGLAGGNEQFF.